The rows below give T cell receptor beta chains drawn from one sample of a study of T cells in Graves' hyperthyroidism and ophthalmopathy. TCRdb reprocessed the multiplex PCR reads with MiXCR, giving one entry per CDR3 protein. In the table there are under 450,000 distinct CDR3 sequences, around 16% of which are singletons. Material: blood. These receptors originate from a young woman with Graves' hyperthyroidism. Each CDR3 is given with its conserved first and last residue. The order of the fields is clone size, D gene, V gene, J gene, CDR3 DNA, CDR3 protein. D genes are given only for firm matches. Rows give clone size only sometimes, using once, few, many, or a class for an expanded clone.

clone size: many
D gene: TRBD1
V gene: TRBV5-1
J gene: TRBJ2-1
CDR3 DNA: TGCGCCAGCAGCCCAGGACAGGGGGGCAATGAGCAGTTCTTC
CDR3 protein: CASSPGQGGNEQFF

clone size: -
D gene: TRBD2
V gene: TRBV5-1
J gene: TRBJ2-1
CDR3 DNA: TGCGCCAGCAGCTTGTTGGGGGTGGCTAGCGGGAAATCCTACAATGAGCAGTTCTTC
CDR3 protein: CASSLLGVASGKSYNEQFF

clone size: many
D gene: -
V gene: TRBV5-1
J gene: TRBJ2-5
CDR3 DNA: TGCGCCAGCAGCTTGAAGTGGCAGCCGGAGACCCAGTACTTC
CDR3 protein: CASSLKWQPETQYF

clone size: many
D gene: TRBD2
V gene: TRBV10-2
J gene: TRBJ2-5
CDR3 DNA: TGCGCCAGCAGGATTCTAGGCGGGGGAAAAGAGACCCAGTACTTC
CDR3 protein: CASRILGGGKETQYF

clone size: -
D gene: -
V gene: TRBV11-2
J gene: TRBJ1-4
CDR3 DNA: TGTGCCAGCAGCTTAACGAGGGGCGGCGGTGAAAAACTGTTTTTT
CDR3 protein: CASSLTRGGGEKLFF

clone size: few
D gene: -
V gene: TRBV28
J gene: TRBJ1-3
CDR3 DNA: TGTGCCAGCAGTCTTTACCCGGGGGTAGCTGGAAACACCATATATTTT
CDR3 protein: CASSLYPGVAGNTIYF

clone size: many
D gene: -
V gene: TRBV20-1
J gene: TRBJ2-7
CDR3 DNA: TGCAGTGCTAGACAGGGCTCCTACGAGCAGTACTTC
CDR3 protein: CSARQGSYEQYF

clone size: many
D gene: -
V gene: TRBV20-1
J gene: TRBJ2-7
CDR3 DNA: TGCAGTGCTAGACCCGATCTAGTTCCCTACGAGCAGTACTTC
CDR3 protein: CSARPDLVPYEQYF

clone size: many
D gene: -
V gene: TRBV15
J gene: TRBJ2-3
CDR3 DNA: TGTGCCACCAGCGCCTCTGGGGACACAGATACGCAGTATTTT
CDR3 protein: CATSASGDTDTQYF

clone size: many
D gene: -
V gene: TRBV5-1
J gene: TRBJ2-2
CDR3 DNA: TGCGCCAGCAGCTTGTCTCTGGCCAACACCGGGGAGCTGTTTTTT
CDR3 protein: CASSLSLANTGELFF

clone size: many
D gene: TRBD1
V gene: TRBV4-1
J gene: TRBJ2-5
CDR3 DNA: TGCGCCAGCAGCCAAGGGGACAGGGGTTATTCGGAGACCCAGTACTTC
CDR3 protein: CASSQGDRGYSETQYF

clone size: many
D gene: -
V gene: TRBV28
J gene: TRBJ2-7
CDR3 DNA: TGTGCCAGCAGTCCCATTACTTTCGGCCTAGAGCCCTACGAGCAGTACTTC
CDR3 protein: CASSPITFGLEPYEQYF

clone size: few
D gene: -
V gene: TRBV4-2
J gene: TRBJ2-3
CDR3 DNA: TGTGCCAGCAGCCAAGATCCCCCCGGCCGTGTTAGCACAGATACGCAGTATTTT
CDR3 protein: CASSQDPPGRVSTDTQYF

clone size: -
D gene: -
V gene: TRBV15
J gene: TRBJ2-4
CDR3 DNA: TGTGCCACCAGCAGAGATCGGGCGAGCAAAAACATTCAGTACTTC
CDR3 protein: CATSRDRASKNIQYF

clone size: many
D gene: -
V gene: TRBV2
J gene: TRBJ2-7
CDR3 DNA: TGTGCCAGCAGTGAACAGACTGTCTCCTACGAGCAGTACTTC
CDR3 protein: CASSEQTVSYEQYF

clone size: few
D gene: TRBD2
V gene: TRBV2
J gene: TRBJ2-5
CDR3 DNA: TGTGCCAGCAGTGATAATAGCGGGGGGGCCTATTCGGAGACCCAGTACTTC
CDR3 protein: CASSDNSGGAYSETQYF

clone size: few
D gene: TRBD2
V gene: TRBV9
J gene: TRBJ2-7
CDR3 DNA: TGTGCCAGCAGCGAAGACGGGAGGGCGTCCTACGAGCAGTACTTC
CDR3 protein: CASSEDGRASYEQYF

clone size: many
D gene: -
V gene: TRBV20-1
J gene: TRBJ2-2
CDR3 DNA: TGCAGTGCCTCGCCAGCCGCGAACACCGGGGAGCTGTTTTTT
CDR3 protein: CSASPAANTGELFF

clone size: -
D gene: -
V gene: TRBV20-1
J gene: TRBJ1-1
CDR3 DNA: TGCAGTGCTAGTGACAGCTCTCGGGTTGAAGCTTTCTTT
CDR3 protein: CSASDSSRVEAFF

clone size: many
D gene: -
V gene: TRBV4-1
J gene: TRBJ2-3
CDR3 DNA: TGCGCCAGCAGCCCCGGATTGAGGGTCTCCAGCACAGATACGCAGTATTTT
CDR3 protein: CASSPGLRVSSTDTQYF

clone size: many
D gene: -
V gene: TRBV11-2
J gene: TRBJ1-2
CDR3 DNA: TGTGCCAGCAGCTTTGTACAGGGCTATGGCTACACCTTC
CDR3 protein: CASSFVQGYGYTF

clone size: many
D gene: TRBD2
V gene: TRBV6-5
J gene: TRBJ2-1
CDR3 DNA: TGTGCCAGCAGTTACTCCGGGACTAGCAGGTACAATGAGCAGTTCTTC
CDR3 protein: CASSYSGTSRYNEQFF

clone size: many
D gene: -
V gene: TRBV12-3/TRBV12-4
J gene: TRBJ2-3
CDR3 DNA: TGTGCCAGCAGTTTTACGACAGGCACAGATACGCAGTATTTT
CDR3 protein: CASSFTTGTDTQYF

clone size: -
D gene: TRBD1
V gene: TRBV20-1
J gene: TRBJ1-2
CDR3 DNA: TGCAGTGCTAGAGCCGGGACAGGGAATATGGCTGGGTACACCTTC
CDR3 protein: CSARAGTGNMAGYTF

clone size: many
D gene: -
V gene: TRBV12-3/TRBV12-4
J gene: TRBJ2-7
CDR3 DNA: TGTGCCACCCCCGACGGTAGTTTACCCGAGCAGTACTTC
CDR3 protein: CATPDGSLPEQYF

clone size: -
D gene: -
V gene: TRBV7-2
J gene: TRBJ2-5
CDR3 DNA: TGTGCCAGCAGCCTCGGGACAACCCAAGAGACCCAGTACTTC
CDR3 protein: CASSLGTTQETQYF

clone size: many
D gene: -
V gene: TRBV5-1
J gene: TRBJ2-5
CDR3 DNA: TGCGCCAGCAGGCGGACCCTCGGGGAGACCCAGTACTTC
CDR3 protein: CASRRTLGETQYF

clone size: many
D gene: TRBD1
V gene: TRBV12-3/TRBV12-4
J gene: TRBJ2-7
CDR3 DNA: TGTGCCAGCAGTCCGGGACAGGGTATCGGGGGGCAGTACTTC
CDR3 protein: CASSPGQGIGGQYF

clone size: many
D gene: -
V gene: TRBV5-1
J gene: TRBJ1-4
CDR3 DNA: TGCGCCAGCAGCTTGGACGCATTGCTTAATGAAAAACTGTTTTTT
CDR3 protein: CASSLDALLNEKLFF

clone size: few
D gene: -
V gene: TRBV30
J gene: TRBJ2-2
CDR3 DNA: TGTGCCTGGAGTGCGATCGTTCCCGGGGAGCTGTTTTTT
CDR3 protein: CAWSAIVPGELFF

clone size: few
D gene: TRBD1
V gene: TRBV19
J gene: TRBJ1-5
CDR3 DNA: TGTGCCAGTACGGACAGGGGCCTTAATGGGCCCCAGCATTTT
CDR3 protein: CASTDRGLNGPQHF

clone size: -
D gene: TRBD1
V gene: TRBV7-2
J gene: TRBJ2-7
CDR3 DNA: TGTGCCAGCAGCCCCGGGACAGTTCTCCACGAGCAGTACTTC
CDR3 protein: CASSPGTVLHEQYF

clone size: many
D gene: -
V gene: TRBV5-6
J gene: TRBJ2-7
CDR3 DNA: TGTGCCAGCAGCTTAAAACCCCAAAGTACCATGCAGTACTTC
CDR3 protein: CASSLKPQSTMQYF